These T cell receptor beta chains were read from a single sample in a study of T cells in Graves' hyperthyroidism and ophthalmopathy. From the multiplex PCR reads, TCRdb called clonotypes with MiXCR, one entry per CDR3 protein. Among some 500,000 distinct CDR3 sequences listed, roughly 14% were seen once. The specimen was blood. The source is a woman in her late teens or twenties with Graves' hyperthyroidism. Each CDR3 is given with its conserved first and last residue. D genes are given only for firm matches. A clone size is listed for some rows: how often the clone was seen (once, few, many), or a class if it is expanded.

TRBV7-3	TRBJ2-3	TRBD1	many	CASSGDRDPDTQYF	TGTGCCAGCAGCGGGGACAGGGATCCAGATACGCAGTATTTT
TRBV5-1	TRBJ2-6	TRBD2	once	CASSLKGASGRVTGANVLTF	TGCGCCAGCAGCTTGAAAGGGGCTAGCGGGAGGGTAACTGGGGCCAACGTCCTGACTTTC
TRBV12-3/TRBV12-4	TRBJ2-2	TRBD2	many	CASSPNLAANTGELFF	TGTGCCAGCAGTCCCAACCTAGCGGCGAACACCGGGGAGCTGTTTTTT
TRBV20-1	TRBJ2-3	TRBD1	-	CSAYTPGQGSDTQYF	TGCAGTGCTTACACCCCGGGACAGGGTTCAGATACGCAGTATTTT
TRBV7-6	TRBJ2-2	TRBD2	-	CASSFSSGQNTGELFF	TGTGCCAGCAGCTTCTCTAGCGGGCAGAACACCGGGGAGCTGTTTTTT
TRBV18	TRBJ2-5	TRBD2	-	CASSEAGEETQYF	TGTGCCAGCTCTGAAGCGGGAGAAGAGACCCAGTACTTC
TRBV6-1	TRBJ1-1	-	few	CASSSTAGGGTEAFF	TGTGCCAGCAGTTCTACCGCGGGGGGGGGGACTGAAGCTTTCTTT
TRBV12-3/TRBV12-4	TRBJ2-1	-	many	CASSFRLRAHEQFF	TGTGCCAGCAGTTTTCGGCTGCGGGCACATGAGCAGTTCTTC
TRBV20-1	TRBJ2-3	TRBD1	many	CSADRDRDDTQYF	TGCAGTGCTGACCGGGACAGGGATGATACGCAGTATTTT
TRBV11-3	TRBJ2-1	TRBD1	many	CASSSHRGEQFF	TGTGCCAGCAGCTCACACAGGGGGGAGCAGTTCTTC
TRBV11-2	TRBJ2-1	TRBD2	many	CASVLAGRWDEQFF	TGTGCCAGCGTACTAGCGGGAAGGTGGGATGAGCAGTTCTTC
TRBV5-5	TRBJ2-7	TRBD2	-	CASSLAGLVPSYEQYF	TGTGCCAGCAGCTTGGCCGGACTAGTCCCTTCCTACGAGCAGTACTTC
TRBV6-1	TRBJ1-5	TRBD1	few	CASSSQDRVGQPQHF	TGTGCCAGCAGTTCCCAGGACAGGGTTGGTCAGCCCCAGCATTTT
TRBV3-1	TRBJ2-2	TRBD2	many	CASSPVAGNTGELFF	TGTGCCAGCAGCCCGGTAGCGGGAAACACCGGGGAGCTGTTTTTT
TRBV5-1	TRBJ2-7	-	many	CASSGYGYEQYF	TGCGCCAGCAGCGGTTACGGCTACGAGCAGTACTTC